The clone carrying this T cell receptor beta chain was detected only a few times. Its antigen remains unknown. This sample stems from a study of identical twins. TCRdb called the 5' RACE reads again in MiXCR, with one record for every CDR3 protein. The sample has 1.5 million to 2 million distinct CDR3 sequences, roughly a third seen once. Whole-study findings and limits: Findings depended on cross-sectional statistics rather than tracking the same donors.

The clonotype originates from a newborn girl in good health. The material sequenced was cord blood.

The CDR3 bases are TGTGCCAGCAGTGAAGTCCCGGGCCAGGCCAAAAACATTCAGTACTTC. The encoded protein is CASSEVPGQAKNIQYF. The chain combines TRBV2 with TRBJ2-4; D not resolved. This CDR3 spans 16 amino acids. Looked up from germline, CDR1 is SNHLY and CDR2 is FYNNEI. V was shortened by 1 base and J by 1 base, with 11 bases between the two germline ends.